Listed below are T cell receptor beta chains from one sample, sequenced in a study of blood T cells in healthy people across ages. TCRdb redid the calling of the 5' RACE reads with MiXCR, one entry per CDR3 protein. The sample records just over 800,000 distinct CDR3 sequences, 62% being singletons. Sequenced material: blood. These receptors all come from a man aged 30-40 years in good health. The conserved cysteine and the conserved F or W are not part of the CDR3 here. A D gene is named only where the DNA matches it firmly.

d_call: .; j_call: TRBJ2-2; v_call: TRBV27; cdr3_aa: ASKRNTGELF
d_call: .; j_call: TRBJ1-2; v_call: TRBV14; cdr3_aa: AGSQDLGGVPYGYT
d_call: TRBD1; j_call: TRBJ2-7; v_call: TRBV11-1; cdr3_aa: ASSIQQGLYEQY
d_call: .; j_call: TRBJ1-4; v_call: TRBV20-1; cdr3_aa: SARDQRGAYEKLF
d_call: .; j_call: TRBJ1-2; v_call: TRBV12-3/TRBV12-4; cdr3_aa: ASSLGRVRGYT
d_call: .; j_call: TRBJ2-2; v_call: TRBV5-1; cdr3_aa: ASRRGNANTGELF
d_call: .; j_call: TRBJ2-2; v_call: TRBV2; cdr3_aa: ATPGSSNTGELF
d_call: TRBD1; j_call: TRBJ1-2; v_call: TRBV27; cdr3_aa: ASSLRTGNYGYT
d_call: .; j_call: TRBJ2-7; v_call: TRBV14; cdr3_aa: ASSQDPGNEQY
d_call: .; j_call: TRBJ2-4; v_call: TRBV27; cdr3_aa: ASSSGTPSLAKNIQY
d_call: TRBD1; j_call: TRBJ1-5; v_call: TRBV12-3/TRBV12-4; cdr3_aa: ASSPTGTGFLEPQH
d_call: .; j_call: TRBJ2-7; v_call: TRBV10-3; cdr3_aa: AISENGQYYEQY
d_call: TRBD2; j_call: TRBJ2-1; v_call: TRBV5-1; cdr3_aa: ASSLGTRGNEQF
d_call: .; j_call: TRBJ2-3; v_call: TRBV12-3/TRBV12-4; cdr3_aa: ASSFAGNTQY
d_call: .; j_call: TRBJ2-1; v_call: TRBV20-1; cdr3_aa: SARGSYYNEQF
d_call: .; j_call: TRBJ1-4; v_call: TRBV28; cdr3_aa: ASFPGNEQGGNEKLF
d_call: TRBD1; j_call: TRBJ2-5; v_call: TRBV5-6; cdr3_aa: ASSLDRTGIETQY
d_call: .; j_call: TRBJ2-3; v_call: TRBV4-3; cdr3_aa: ASSQASPDRGVLGTDTQY
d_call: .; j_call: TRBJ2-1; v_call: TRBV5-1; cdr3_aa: ASSPGLGGLNEQF
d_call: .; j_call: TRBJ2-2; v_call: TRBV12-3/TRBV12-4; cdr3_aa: ASTLVGELF
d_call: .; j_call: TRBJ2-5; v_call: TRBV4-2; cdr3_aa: ASSQEFGETQY
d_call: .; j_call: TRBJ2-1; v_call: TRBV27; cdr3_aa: ASTIQGRNEQF
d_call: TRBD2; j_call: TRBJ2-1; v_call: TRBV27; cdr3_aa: ASSTLGGGYNEQF
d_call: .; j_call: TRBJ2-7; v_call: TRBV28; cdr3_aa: ASNPGQNYEQY
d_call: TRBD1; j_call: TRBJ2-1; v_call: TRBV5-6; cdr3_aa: ASSSGTGLFSYNEQF
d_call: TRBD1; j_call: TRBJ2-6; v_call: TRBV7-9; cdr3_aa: ASSPSTGYGANVLT
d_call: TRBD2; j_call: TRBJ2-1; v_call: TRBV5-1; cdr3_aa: ASSPGGPSNEQF
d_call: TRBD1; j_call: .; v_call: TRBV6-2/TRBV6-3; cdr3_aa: ASSPLPDREIPYEQY
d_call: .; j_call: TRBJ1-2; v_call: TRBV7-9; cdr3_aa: ASSPSRARDGYT
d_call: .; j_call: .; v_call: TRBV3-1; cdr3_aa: ASSHSRPQETQY
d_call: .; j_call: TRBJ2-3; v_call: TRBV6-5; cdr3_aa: ASISPGDRGQY
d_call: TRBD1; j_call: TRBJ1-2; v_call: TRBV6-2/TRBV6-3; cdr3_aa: ASSYGTANYGYT
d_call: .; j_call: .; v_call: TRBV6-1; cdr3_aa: ASAVLPYEQY
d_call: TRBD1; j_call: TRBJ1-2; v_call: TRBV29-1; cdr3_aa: SAGDRIYGYT
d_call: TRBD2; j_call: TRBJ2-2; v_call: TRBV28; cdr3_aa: ASSLRAGANTGELF
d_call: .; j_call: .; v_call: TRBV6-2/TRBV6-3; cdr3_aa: ASSDGDVETQY
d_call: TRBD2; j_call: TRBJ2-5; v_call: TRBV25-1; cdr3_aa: ASSVRGGAYQQY
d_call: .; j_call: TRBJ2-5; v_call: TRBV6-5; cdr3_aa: ASSYRERQETQY
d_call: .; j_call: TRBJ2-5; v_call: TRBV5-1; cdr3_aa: ASSFQGGPKETQY
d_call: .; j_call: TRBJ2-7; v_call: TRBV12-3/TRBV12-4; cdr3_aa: ASSLGGGRAYEQY
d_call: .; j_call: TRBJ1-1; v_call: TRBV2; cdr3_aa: ASSAGVPPTEAF
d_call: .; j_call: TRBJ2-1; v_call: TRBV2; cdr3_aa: ASGSLRQEQF
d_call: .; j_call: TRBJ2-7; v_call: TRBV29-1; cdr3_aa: SVAATSRAYEQY
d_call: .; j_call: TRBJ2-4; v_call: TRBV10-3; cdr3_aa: AISDPTAKNIQY
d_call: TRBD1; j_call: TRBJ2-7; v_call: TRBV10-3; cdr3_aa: AISDGQGQTYEQY
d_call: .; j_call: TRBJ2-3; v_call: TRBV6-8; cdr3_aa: ASNTSPDREGADTQY
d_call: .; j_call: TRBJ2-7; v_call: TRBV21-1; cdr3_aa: ASSKDPKGDYEQY
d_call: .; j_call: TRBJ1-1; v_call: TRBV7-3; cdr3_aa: ASSLGQPGTEAF
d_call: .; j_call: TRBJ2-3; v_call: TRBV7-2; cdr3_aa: ASSPGLPGTDTQY
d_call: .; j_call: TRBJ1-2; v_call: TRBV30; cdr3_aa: AWSVLPQGGYT
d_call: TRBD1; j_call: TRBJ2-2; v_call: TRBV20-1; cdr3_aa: SARPGQGTPTANTGELF
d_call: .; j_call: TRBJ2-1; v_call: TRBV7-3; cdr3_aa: ASSLRGRRENNEQF
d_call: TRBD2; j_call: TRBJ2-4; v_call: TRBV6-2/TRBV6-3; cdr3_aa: ASSSRTRGANIQY
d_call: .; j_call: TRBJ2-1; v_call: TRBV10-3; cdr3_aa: AAVGALTPYEQF
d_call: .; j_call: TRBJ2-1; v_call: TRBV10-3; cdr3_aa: AISEVRNEQF
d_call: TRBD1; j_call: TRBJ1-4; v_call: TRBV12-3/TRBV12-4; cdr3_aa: ASSSGTGVAEKLF
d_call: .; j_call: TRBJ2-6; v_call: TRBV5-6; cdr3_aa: ASSLYQAGANVLT
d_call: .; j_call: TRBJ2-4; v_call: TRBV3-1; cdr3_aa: ASSQDWAYAREQY
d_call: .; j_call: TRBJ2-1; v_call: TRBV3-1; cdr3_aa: ASSLGWDEQF